This T cell receptor (beta chain) was recovered during a study of cytomegalovirus exposure and HLA in healthy donors. Broader study findings: The authors listed 164 TCR beta chains as cytomegalovirus-associated. Follow-up analysis later connected one missense variant in DCLRE1C with trimming of TCR beta V- and J-genes.

This clone was found a few times. What it binds is unknown. The PCR employed 60 Vbeta primers together with 13 Jbeta primers. Profiling relied on immunoSEQ multiplex PCR, and the TCRdb table lists in-frame clones only, not all of them. The data show 95,000 to 130,000 clones, with around 62% seen just once and roughly 9% held by the top ten. V dropped 3 bases and J dropped 0; count of bases not matched to a gene: 7. CDR3 length: 16 residues. Germline V gene data show CDR1 as SGDLS and CDR2 as YYNGEE. Donors sampled were nominally healthy, though unrecorded immune exposures were likely. This receptor was taken from a woman in her thirties or forties in good health and CMV-seropositive. The chain employs TRBV9 and TRBJ2-5, with 8 nucleotides matching TRBD2. The specimen sequenced was PBMCs. The CDR3, as DNA: TGTGCCAGCAGCGCGGGGACTAGTTCTTACCAAGAGACCCAGTACTTC. Amino acids: CASSAGTSSYQETQYF.